Each of the 20 T cell receptor beta chains below was sequenced from the same sample in a study of spatial heterogeneity in lung cancer (dated by TCRdb to between 2018 and 2021). Library preparation employed 5' RACE. The instrument was a NextSeq 500. The public reads were run again by TCRdb, first through fastp at Q25 and then through MiXCR, and only productive beta chains were kept. Each record represents a unique CDR3 protein, reported with the most common genes and DNA among its rows. The sample records about 120,000 distinct CDR3 sequences, 12% of which are singletons. The ten largest clones take up 16% of the sample. The sample's time point, from its label and the paper: blood at routine non-recurrence follow-up after resection. Without any cell sorting, TCR sequencing was performed on whole RNA extracted either from tumor and nontumor lung tissue or from cryopreserved PBMC samples. The starting material was PBMCs, obtained at follow-up. These receptors came from a male donor with early-stage non-small cell lung cancer.

The chain is built from TRBV19 and TRBJ2-4; 7 bases line up with TRBD1. Trimming at V came to 1 base and at J to 6 bases, leaving 9 bases not matched to a gene. There are 16 residues in the CDR3. Germline CDR1 is LNHDA and CDR2 is SQIVND (reference sequence). The CDR3 loop reads CASSIAAPGQRNIQYF. In DNA form, the CDR3 reads TGTGCCAGTAGTATAGCAGCTCCGGGACAGCGAAACATTCAGTACTTC.

This clonotype has a handful of counts. The J gene is TRBJ2-7, the V gene TRBV4-1, with D possibly being TRBD1 (5 bases). V lost 1 base to trimming and J lost 2 bases, with 12 bases between them. The CDR3 totals 15 residues. From germline, CDR1 is MGHRA and CDR2 YSYEKL. The CDR3 spells CASSQGTRDTYEQYF. The CDR3 DNA follows: TGCGCCAGCAGCCAAGGGACAAGGGATACCTACGAGCAGTACTTC.

The table lists this clonotype with many counts. The rearrangement uses TRBV28 and TRBJ2-7; 12 bases match TRBD1. The CDR3 contains 15 residues. CDR1 and CDR2 from the germline V gene are MDHEN and SYDVKM. After removal of 5 bases from V and 6 bases from J, the junction contained 8 bases not matched to a gene. This CDR3 reads CASSPPGQGAREQYF. The CDR3 bases are TGTGCCAGCAGTCCACCGGGACAGGGGGCTCGCGAGCAGTACTTC.

This clonotype was counted a few times. The CDR3 coding sequence is TGTGCCAGCAGTGAACGGGACAGGGGGAACACTGAAGCTTTCTTT. It is translated as CASSERDRGNTEAFF. The rearrangement links TRBV2 to TRBJ1-1, with 10 bases lining up with TRBD1. J was trimmed by 1 base and V by 2 bases; bases with no gene match: 1. Germline V gene data show CDR1 as SNHLY and CDR2 as FYNNEI. The CDR3 loop spans 15 amino acids.

This clonotype was detected ten times or more. The V gene is TRBV7-2, the J gene TRBJ2-2; 7 nucleotides match TRBD1. The CDR3 covers 14 residues. The junction had 7 bases not matched to a gene; V was cut back by 6 bases and J by 6 bases. Germline CDR1 is SGHTA and CDR2 is FQGNSA. The CDR3 spells CASRPDRASGELFF. The DNA of the CDR3 is TGTGCCAGCAGACCCGACAGGGCGTCCGGGGAGCTGTTTTTT.

This clonotype showed up just a few times. DNA of the CDR3: TGTGCCAGCAGCAGCGGGGGGCATCAGCCCCAGCATTTT. This sequence encodes CASSSGGHQPQHF. The rearrangement uses TRBV7-6 and TRBJ1-5; a possible D gene is TRBD1 (6 bases). The CDR3 totals 13 residues. The V end lost 5 bases, the J end lost 5 bases, and 10 bases lay between the germline ends. Germline assignment: CDR1 SGHVS and CDR2 FNYEAQ. Looking up the rest from reference TRBV7-6 and TRBJ1-5 gives the full variable domain: GAGVSQSPRYKVTKRGQDVALRCDPISGHVSLYWYRQALGQGPEFLTYFNYEAQQDKSGLPNDRFSAERPEGSISTLTIQRTEQRDSAMYRCASSSGGHQPQHFGDGTRLSIL.

This clonotype was seen ten or more times. The rearrangement joins TRBV10-3 to TRBJ2-5, with D perhaps TRBD1 (5 bases). The CDR3 is made up of 14 amino acids. V gave up 2 bases and J gave up 5 bases, with 12 bases separating them. Per the germline V gene, CDR1 is ENHRY and CDR2 is SYGVKD. In DNA form, the CDR3 reads TGTGCCATCAGTGAGAAATCAGGGTTTGAGACCCAGTACTTC. Residues: CAISEKSGFETQYF.

V usage is TRBV18 and J usage is TRBJ2-1; the match to TRBD2 covers 7 bases. Per the germline V gene, CDR1 is KGHSH and CDR2 is LQKENI. J gave up 3 bases and V 3 bases, and 5 bases lay outside the gene matches. CDR3 length: 15 residues. DNA of the CDR3: TGTGCCAGCTCACCCGGGGAGGGGCACTACAATGAGCAGTTCTTC. This codes for CASSPGEGHYNEQFF.

V is TRBV29-1 and J is TRBJ2-3; 10 bases match TRBD1. CDR3 length: 15 residues. Germline V lookup: CDR1 SQVTM, CDR2 ANQGSEA. The J segment lost 3 bases and the V segment lost 6 bases, leaving 9 bases of the junction unmatched. The CDR3 sequence is CSVALGQGLTDTQYF. The CDR3 DNA sequence: TGCAGCGTAGCTCTGGGACAGGGGTTGACAGATACGCAGTATTTT.

V and J are TRBV7-9 and TRBJ2-7, with 15 positions matching TRBD2. Looked up from germline, CDR1 is SEHNR and CDR2 is FQNEAQ (reference sequence). The CDR3 runs 15 residues. Trimming took 0 bases from V and 7 from J; bases not matched to a gene: 1. The CDR3 reads CASSLAGTSGREQYF. The DNA of the CDR3 is TGTGCCAGCAGCTTAGCTGGGACTAGCGGGAGGGAGCAGTACTTC.

This clonotype was counted a few times. This rearrangement joins TRBV7-9 to TRBJ1-1; D is perhaps TRBD1 (5 bases). V dropped 5 bases and J dropped 4 bases, with 14 bases sitting between them. Germline-derived CDR1 and CDR2 are SEHNR and FQNEAQ (reference sequence). The CDR3 has 14 amino acids. As DNA, the CDR3 is TGTGCCAGCAGCCTGGGACTTGGGGCCACTGAAGCTTTCTTT. Its translation: CASSLGLGATEAFF. Variable domain in full (rest from reference TRBV7-9 and TRBJ1-1): DTGVSQNPRHKITKRGQNVTFRCDPISEHNRLYWYRQTLGQGPEFLTYFQNEAQLEKSRLLSDRFSAERPKGSFSTLEIQRTEQGDSAMYLCASSLGLGATEAFFGQGTRLTVV.

The chain links TRBV18 to TRBJ2-2, with no clear D. This CDR3 has 14 residues. V shed 2 bases and J shed 7 bases, with 11 bases lying between them. Germline V gene data show CDR1 as KGHSH and CDR2 as LQKENI. The CDR3 nucleotides are TGTGCCAGCTCACCAAGCCGATCGATCGGGGAGCTGTTTTTT. It specifies CASSPSRSIGELFF. The full variable domain, with the rest looked up from reference TRBV18 and TRBJ2-2, is NAGVMQNPRHLVRRRGQEARLRCSPMKGHSHVYWYRQLPEEGLKFMVYLQKENIIDESGMPKERFSAEFPKEGPSILRIQQVVRGDSAAYFCASSPSRSIGELFFGEGSRLTVL.

This clonotype was seen more than once but under ten times. This chain connects TRBV5-6 to TRBJ1-5; no clear D gene. V lost 4 bases and J 0 bases, leaving 17 bases between the germline ends. From germline, CDR1 is SGHDT and CDR2 YYEEEE. This CDR3 region has 17 residues. In nucleotides, the CDR3 is TGTGCCAGCAGCCGCGGATCAGGACCATATAGCAATCAGCCCCAGCATTTT. Translation gives CASSRGSGPYSNQPQHF.

The V call is TRBV6-2 or TRBV6-3, the J call TRBJ1-5; 8 nucleotides agree with TRBD1. The CDR3 covers 14 residues. V gave up 6 bases and J gave up 10 bases; unmatched junction bases: 11. Germline V gene data show CDR1 as MNHEY and CDR2 as SVGEGT. This CDR3 is CASSPGQGIGPQHF. The CDR3 nucleotides are TGTGCCAGCAGCCCTGGACAGGGTATTGGTCCCCAGCATTTT.

This clonotype was seen only a few times. This chain joins TRBV13 and TRBJ2-3, with a possible D match to TRBD2 (6 bases). This CDR3 has 15 residues. The V gene's germline CDR1 is PRHDT and CDR2 FYEKMQ (reference sequence). The V end lost 5 bases, the J end lost 2 bases, and 14 bases lay between the germline ends. The CDR3 DNA sequence: TGTGCCAGCAGCATTAGCGGCCTCACCACAGATACGCAGTATTTT. This gives the protein CASSISGLTTDTQYF.

The J gene is TRBJ2-5, the V gene TRBV12-3 or TRBV12-4; a weak D match, TRBD2 (6 bases). Between the trimmed V and J ends, which lost 5 bases and 1 base, there was a span of 8 bases. This CDR3 has 13 amino acids. CDR3 DNA: TGTGCCAGCAGTGCGGGACTCCAAGAGACCCAGTACTTC. It translates to CASSAGLQETQYF.

The rearrangement joins TRBV6-5 to TRBJ1-6; the D gene is possibly TRBD1 (5 bases). V gave up 6 bases and J gave up 7 bases, with 7 bases separating them. Looked up from germline, CDR1 is MNHEY and CDR2 is SVGAGI. CDR3 size: 12 residues. The CDR3 nucleotides read TGTGCCAGCAGGGCAGGGAATTCACCCCTCCACTTT. This codes for CASRAGNSPLHF.

This clonotype was found a few times. The rearrangement uses TRBV27 and TRBJ1-6; 8 bases are shared with TRBD1. After removal of 5 bases from V and 6 bases from J, the junction contained 12 bases not matched to a gene. The CDR3 length is 17 residues. The germline V gene has CDR1 MNHEY and CDR2 SMNVEV (reference sequence). CDR3 in amino acids: CASSEDRAQYSNSPLHF. The CDR3 DNA reads as TGTGCCAGCAGTGAGGACAGGGCACAGTATAGTAATTCACCCCTCCACTTT.

This clonotype has at least ten counts. V and J are TRBV3-1 and TRBJ1-5; D gene unclear. The CDR3 extends over 15 amino acids. The V gene's germline CDR1 is LGHDT and CDR2 YNNKEL (reference sequence). Trimming left V 3 bases short and J 5 bases short, with 14 bases between. The CDR3 reads CASSHSGSRYQPQHF. The CDR3 region has the DNA TGTGCCAGCAGCCATTCTGGGAGCAGGTATCAGCCCCAGCATTTT.

This clonotype was detected only a few times. V and J are TRBV11-2 and TRBJ2-1; TRBD2 might be the D (5 bases). Trimming pared 1 base from V and 3 bases from J, leaving 7 bases between. CDR3 length equals 14 residues. CDR1 and CDR2 from the germline V gene are SGHAT and FQNNGV. The CDR3, as DNA: TGTGCCAGCAGCTTAGCGACTAACTACAATGAGCAGTTCTTC. Encoded protein: CASSLATNYNEQFF.